This TCR beta chain was sequenced in a study of T cell responses to AZD1222 COVID-19 vaccine. V was clipped by 6 bases and J by 7 bases, with 21 bases between them. The CDR3 is 15 amino acids. Germline CDR1 LNHDA, CDR2 SQIVND (reference sequence). Generated by immunoSEQ multiplex PCR, the TCRdb table keeps only in-frame clones and is missing some. This table holds more than 95,000 clones, 85% found once. The source is an adult who received the AZD1222 COVID-19 vaccine. J is TRBJ2-5 and V is TRBV19; D is possibly TRBD1 or TRBD2 (6 bases each). The input for sequencing was peripheral blood, taken 28 days after the second AZD1222 dose. CDR3 residues: CASRMGAGGERTQYF. CDR3 nucleotides: TGTGCCAGTAGGATGGGGGCCGGGGGCGAAAGGACCCAGTACTTC. The full variable domain, rest sourced from reference TRBV19 and TRBJ2-5, is DGGITQSPKYLFRKEGQNVTLSCEQNLNHDAMYWYRQDPGQGLRLIYYSQIVNDFQKGDIAEGYSVSREKKESFPLTVTSAQKNPTAFYLCASRMGAGGERTQYFGPGTRLLVL.